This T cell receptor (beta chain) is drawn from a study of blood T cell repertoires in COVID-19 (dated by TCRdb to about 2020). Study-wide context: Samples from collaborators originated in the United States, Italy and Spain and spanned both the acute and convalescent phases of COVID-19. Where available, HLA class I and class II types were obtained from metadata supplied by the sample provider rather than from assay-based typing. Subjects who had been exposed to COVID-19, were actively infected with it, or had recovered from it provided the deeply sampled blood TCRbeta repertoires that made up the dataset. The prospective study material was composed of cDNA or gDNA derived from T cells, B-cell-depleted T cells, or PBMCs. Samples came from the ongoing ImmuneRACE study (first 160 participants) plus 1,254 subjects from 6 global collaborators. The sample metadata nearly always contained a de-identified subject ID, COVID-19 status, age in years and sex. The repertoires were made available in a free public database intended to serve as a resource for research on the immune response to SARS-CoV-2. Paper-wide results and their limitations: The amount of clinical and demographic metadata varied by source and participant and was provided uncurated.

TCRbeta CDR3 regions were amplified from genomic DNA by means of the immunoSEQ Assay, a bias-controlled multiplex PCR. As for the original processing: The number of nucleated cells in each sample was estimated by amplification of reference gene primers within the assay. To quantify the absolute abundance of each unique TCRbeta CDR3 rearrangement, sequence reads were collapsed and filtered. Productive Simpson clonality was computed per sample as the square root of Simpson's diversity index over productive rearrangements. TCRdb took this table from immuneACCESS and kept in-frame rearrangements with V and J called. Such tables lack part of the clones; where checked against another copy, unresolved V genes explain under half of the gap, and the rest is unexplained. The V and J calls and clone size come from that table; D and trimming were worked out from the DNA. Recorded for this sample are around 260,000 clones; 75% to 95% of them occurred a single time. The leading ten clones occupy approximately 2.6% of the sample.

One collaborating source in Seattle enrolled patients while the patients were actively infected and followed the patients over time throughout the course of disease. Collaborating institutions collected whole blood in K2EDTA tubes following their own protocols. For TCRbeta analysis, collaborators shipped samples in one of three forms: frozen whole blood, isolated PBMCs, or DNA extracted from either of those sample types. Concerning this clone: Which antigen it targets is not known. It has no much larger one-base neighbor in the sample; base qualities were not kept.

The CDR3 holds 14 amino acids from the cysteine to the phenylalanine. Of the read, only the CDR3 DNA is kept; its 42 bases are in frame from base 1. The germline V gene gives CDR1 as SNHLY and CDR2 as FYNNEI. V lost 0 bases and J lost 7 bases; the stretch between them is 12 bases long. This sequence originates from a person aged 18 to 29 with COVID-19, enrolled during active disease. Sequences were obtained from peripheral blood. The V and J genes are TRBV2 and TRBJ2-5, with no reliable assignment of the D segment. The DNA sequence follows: TGTGCCAGCAGTGAAGCGCGAAGGCTAGGGACCCAGTACTTC. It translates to CASSEARRLGTQYF.